Listed here are 19 T cell receptor beta chains from one sample, sequenced in a study of shared clonotypes between healthy human individuals. Assay: immunoSEQ multiplex PCR; the TCRdb copy retains only in-frame clones and omits some. The sample lists 2,500,000 or so clones, approximately 90% occurring once. Sequencing was done on a sample of naive CD4+ T cells from PBMCs. Subset defined: CD45RA+ positively selected. The origin of the receptors is a man between 18 and 35 years old in good health. Some clones in this sample may be carry-over from other donors' samples.

The V and J genes are TRBV7-3 and TRBJ2-7; D unresolved. Germline V gene sequence: CDR1 SGHTA, CDR2 FQGTGA. The CDR3 totals 13 residues. V gave up 5 bases and J gave up 4 bases, with 12 bases separating them. The CDR3 DNA follows: TGTGCCAGCAGCCTCACTCCTATATACGAGCAGTACTTC. It translates to CASSLTPIYEQYF.

A remark on this clone: Other DNA sequences in the sample encode the same CDR3. The V call is TRBV7-2, the J call TRBJ1-1; weak D call: TRBD1 (5 bases). Per the germline V gene, CDR1 is SGHTA and CDR2 is FQGNSA. The germline V and J ends were trimmed by 2 bases and 5 bases, with 6 bases remaining between them. This CDR3 has 12 residues. CDR3 region: CASSLRGTEAFF. In DNA form, the CDR3 reads TGTGCCAGCAGCTTAAGGGGAACTGAAGCTTTCTTT.

As concerns this clone: Other DNA sequences in the sample encode the same CDR3. The chain uses TRBV9 and TRBJ2-1; 8 nucleotides agree with TRBD2. The CDR3 runs to 15 residues. Trimming cost V 0 bases and J 3 bases; bases outside gene matches: 2. Germline V gives CDR1 SGDLS, CDR2 YYNGEE. The CDR3 DNA is TGTGCCAGCAGCGTAGGCAGCGGGAGCTACAATGAGCAGTTCTTC. It codes for CASSVGSGSYNEQFF. The full variable domain, in which reference TRBV9 and TRBJ2-1 provide the parts outside the CDR3, is DSGVTQTPKHLITATGQRVTLRCSPRSGDLSVYWYQQSLDQGLQFLIQYYNGEERAKGNILERFSAQQFPDLHSELNLSSLELGDSALYFCASSVGSGSYNEQFFGPGTRLTVL.

This clone appeared a few times. The chain links TRBV6-4 to TRBJ1-1; 7 bases line up with TRBD1. The CDR3 sequence is 14 residues long. Germline V gene data show CDR1 as MRHNA and CDR2 as SNTAGT. Germline trimming cut 2 bases from V and 11 bases from J; bases unmatched to any gene: 11. CDR3 DNA: TGTGCCAGCAGTGACCGAACAGGGGCGAGGGAGGCTTTCTTT. Protein product: CASSDRTGAREAFF.

The V gene is TRBV28, the J gene TRBJ2-7, with 8 nucleotides matching TRBD1. The length of the CDR3 is 15 residues. The V gene's germline CDR1 is MDHEN and CDR2 SYDVKM. Germline trimming cut 6 bases from V and 0 bases from J; bases unmatched to any gene: 7. DNA for the CDR3: TGTGCCAGCAGATACAGACAGGGGAGCTCCTACGAGCAGTACTTC. Protein product: CASRYRQGSSYEQYF.

The chain recombines TRBV9 with TRBJ2-7, with 7 bases lining up with TRBD2. Trimming cost V 2 bases and J 6 bases; bases outside gene matches: 11. The CDR3 consists of 15 residues. CDR1 is SGDLS, CDR2 YYNGEE, per germline. The CDR3 DNA reads TGTGCCAGCAGCGTCCGTCCGGCGGGAGTTGTCGAGCAGTACTTC. It translates to CASSVRPAGVVEQYF.

The chain couples TRBV5-1 to TRBJ2-2, with 11 bases matching TRBD2. The V segment lost 0 bases and the J segment 4 bases; nucleotides outside the gene matches: 5. The CDR3 has 17 residues. Looked up from germline, CDR1 is SGHRS and CDR2 is YFSETQ. CDR3 in amino acids: CASSLEPLAGGTGELFF. In DNA form, the CDR3 reads TGCGCCAGCAGCTTGGAACCGCTAGCGGGAGGCACCGGGGAGCTGTTTTTT.

This clone appeared a few times. V is TRBV6-5 and J is TRBJ1-2; D unresolved. Germline V lookup: CDR1 MNHEY, CDR2 SVGAGI. V gave up 5 bases and J gave up 6 bases, with 16 bases separating them. This CDR3 comprises 14 residues. CDR3 loop: CASSAGRSENGYTF. CDR3 DNA: TGTGCCAGCAGTGCCGGAAGGTCAGAGAATGGCTACACCTTC.

In this sample, this clone turned up once. The same CDR3 arises from other DNA sequences in this sample as well. V and J are TRBV28 and TRBJ1-4; no firm D call. The ends were cut back, 3 bases at V and 2 bases at J, with 7 bases in the middle. The CDR3 has 14 residues. Germline CDR1 and CDR2: MDHEN and SYDVKM. CDR3 in DNA: TGTGCCAGCAGTTTTAGACGGACTAATGAAAAACTGTTTTTT. This codes for CASSFRRTNEKLFF.

V usage is TRBV7-8 and J usage is TRBJ1-1, with D tentatively TRBD1 (5 bases). This CDR3 has 14 amino acids. V lost 6 bases and J lost 1, with 12 bases in between. Germline lookup yields CDR1 SGHVS and CDR2 FQNEAQ. In DNA form, the CDR3 reads TGTGCCAGCAGAGGCTTGGACAAGAACACTGAAGCTTTCTTT. This sequence encodes CASRGLDKNTEAFF.

This rearrangement joins TRBV7-3 to TRBJ1-1; D remains ambiguous. Looked up from germline, CDR1 is SGHTA and CDR2 is FQGTGA. V was cut by 2 bases and J by 1 base, with 17 bases left in between. There are 17 residues in the CDR3. CDR3 region: CASSLSFFQWANTEAFF. In DNA, the CDR3 is TGTGCCAGCAGCTTATCATTTTTTCAATGGGCGAACACTGAAGCTTTCTTT.

The chain combines TRBV7-8 with TRBJ2-7; either TRBD1 or TRBD2 may supply D (6 bases each). Germline V gives CDR1 SGHVS, CDR2 FQNEAQ. The germline V and J ends were trimmed by 5 bases and 4 bases, with 18 bases remaining between them. The CDR3 is made up of 15 amino acids. As DNA, the CDR3 is TGTGCCAGCAGCCAACTCCCGGGGGCCTGGTACGAGCAGTACTTC. This codes for CASSQLPGAWYEQYF.

This chain links TRBV5-1 with TRBJ1-2; TRBD1 aligns across 7 bases. V lost 0 bases, J lost 4 bases, and 9 bases stayed unmatched. The germline V gene encodes CDR1 SGHRS and CDR2 YFSETQ. This CDR3 has 16 residues. For the CDR3, the DNA is TGCGCCAGCAGCTTGGCCAAGGGGGCGACCCTCTATGGCTACACCTTC. It specifies CASSLAKGATLYGYTF.

The gene calls are TRBV5-1 and TRBJ2-2; D not certain. With 1 base removed from V and 3 bases from J, the gap between germline ends came to 10 bases. CDR1 and CDR2 from the germline V gene are SGHRS and YFSETQ. This CDR3 contains 15 residues. In DNA, the CDR3 is TGCGCCAGCAGCTTGTTGGGAAGAGACACCGGGGAGCTGTTTTTT. Translated, it gives CASSLLGRDTGELFF.

The chain links TRBV2 to TRBJ2-1; D ambiguous. The germline V gene has CDR1 SNHLY and CDR2 FYNNEI. The CDR3 is 14 amino acids. V lost 4 bases and J lost 6, with 13 bases in between. The CDR3 sequence is CASSVSRMGNEQFF. The CDR3 coding sequence is TGTGCCAGCAGTGTAAGTCGTATGGGCAATGAGCAGTTCTTC.

The J gene is TRBJ2-1, the V gene TRBV5-4; D possibly uses TRBD1 or TRBD2 (5 bases each). Trimming took off 4 bases at V and 2 bases at J, with 22 bases between the two ends. Germline CDR1 reads SGHNT; CDR2 reads YYREEE (reference sequence). The CDR3 length is 18 residues. The CDR3, as DNA: TGTGCCAGCAGCCGGGGTGCCCAGGGTCGTAGCGCCTACAATGAGCAGTTCTTC. Amino acid sequence: CASSRGAQGRSAYNEQFF.

Comments on this clone: Other DNA sequences in the sample encode the same CDR3. The chain couples TRBV18 to TRBJ2-2; D not certain. CDR1 KGHSH and CDR2 LQKENI come from the germline V gene. Trimming removed 3 bases from V and 6 bases from J, with 8 bases in between. The CDR3 sequence is 13 residues long. The CDR3 is CASSPSGPGELFF. In DNA, the CDR3 is TGTGCCAGCTCACCCTCGGGCCCCGGGGAGCTGTTTTTT.

This clone has a single count. This rearrangement joins TRBV19 to TRBJ2-7; 7 bases match TRBD2. The V gene end was trimmed by 1 base and the J gene end by 7 bases; junction bases not matched to a gene: 7. Germline CDR1 reads LNHDA; CDR2 reads SQIVND (reference sequence). This CDR3 comprises 14 residues. The CDR3 nucleotides are TGTGCCAGTAGTATAGGGGGCGGGGGAGCGGAGCAGTACTTC. Its translation: CASSIGGGGAEQYF.

This chain uses TRBV7-3 with TRBJ2-1; either TRBD1 or TRBD2 may supply D (5 bases each). Germline lookup yields CDR1 SGHTA and CDR2 FQGTGA. This CDR3 has 15 amino acids. V dropped 5 bases and J dropped 5 bases, with 16 bases sitting between them. CDR3 sequence: CASSPTPGLNNEQFF. The CDR3 bases are TGTGCCAGCAGCCCTACCCCGGGGCTTAACAATGAGCAGTTCTTC.